This is a list of T cell receptor beta chains from one sample in a study of shared clonotypes between healthy human individuals. The table came from immunoSEQ multiplex PCR; TCRdb's copy has only in-frame clones and leaves some out. The table shows some 360,000 clones, with about 70% occurring only once. Sequencing was performed on memory CD4+ T cells sorted from blood. The receptors derive from a young man in good health. Both conserved end residues are part of each CDR3. The order of the fields is D gene, J gene, clone size, V gene, CDR3 DNA, CDR3 protein. The D gene is left open where the match is weak. Size is stated for part of the rows, as once, few or many counts, or as a class when the clone is expanded.

>NA|TRBJ2-3|NA|TRBV9
TGTGCCAGCAGCGTAGGAAAGGGTTTCACAGATACGCAGTATTTT
CASSVGKGFTDTQYF
>NA|TRBJ1-3|few|TRBV7-9
TGTGCCAGCAGCTTGCACCACAGGCGTACAAACACCATATATTTT
CASSLHHRRTNTIYF
>TRBD1|TRBJ1-2|few|TRBV30
TGTGCCTGGGGGAGGGACAGGCCTTATGGCTACACCTTC
CAWGRDRPYGYTF
>TRBD1|TRBJ2-5|once|TRBV11-2
TGTGCCAGCAGCTACAACAGGGGAAAAGAGACCCAGTACTTC
CASSYNRGKETQYF
>NA|TRBJ2-1|NA|TRBV5-1
TGCGCCAGCAGCTTGGAGGCAGGACGGTACAATGAGCAGTTCTTC
CASSLEAGRYNEQFF
>TRBD1|TRBJ1-1|NA|TRBV28
TGTGCCAGCAGTCCCCAGGGGGCGCGGCACACTGAAGCTTTCTTT
CASSPQGARHTEAFF
>TRBD1|TRBJ2-7|many|TRBV6-5
TGTGCCAGCAGTTACACTAGGACAGGGGCCTACGAGCAGTACTTC
CASSYTRTGAYEQYF
>NA|TRBJ2-7|NA|TRBV10-2
TGCGCCAGCAGAATCACAGGGGGGGACTACGAGCAGTACTTC
CASRITGGDYEQYF
>NA|TRBJ1-5|NA|TRBV2
TGTGCCAGCAGTGAACTTGGGGGGGTTAGCAATCAGCCCCAGCATTTT
CASSELGGVSNQPQHF
>TRBD2|TRBJ2-3|NA|TRBV10-1
TGCGCCAGCAGTGGGCTAGCGGGAGTCATCACAGATACGCAGTATTTT
CASSGLAGVITDTQYF
>NA|TRBJ1-5|NA|TRBV5-1
TGCGCCAGCAGCTTGGGTGCGGGGTTAAATCAGCCCCAGCATTTT
CASSLGAGLNQPQHF
>NA|TRBJ1-1|NA|TRBV27
TGTGCCAGCACTCGTTCAGGGGAGGGAAAAGCTTTCTTT
CASTRSGEGKAFF
>TRBD2|TRBJ2-3|NA|TRBV7-3
TGTGCCAGCAGCCGAACTAGCGGAAGCACAGATACGCAGTATTTT
CASSRTSGSTDTQYF
>NA|TRBJ2-7|NA|TRBV30
TGTGCCTGGGGAAAACAGGGCTACGAGCAGTACTTC
CAWGKQGYEQYF
>NA|TRBJ1-1|NA|TRBV5-1
TGCGCCAGCAGCTTGGGTGACCGGGGGCAAGCTTTCTTT
CASSLGDRGQAFF
>NA|TRBJ2-2|NA|TRBV18
TGTGCCAGCTCACCACCGTTTCAGGACACGAACACCGGGGAGCTGTTTTTT
CASSPPFQDTNTGELFF
>NA|TRBJ2-7|NA|TRBV15
TGTGCCACCAGCAGAGATGGGGGACAAGGACAGTACTTC
CATSRDGGQGQYF
>NA|TRBJ1-5|few|TRBV6-1
TGTGCCAGCAAAGAGTACAATCAGCCCCAGCATTTT
CASKEYNQPQHF
>TRBD2|TRBJ2-1|NA|TRBV27
TGTGCCAGCAGGCCAAGAGCGGGGATCTCCTACAATGAGCAGTTCTTC
CASRPRAGISYNEQFF
>TRBD1|TRBJ1-5|NA|TRBV30
TGTGCCTGGAGTACGACAGGGCGCAATCAGCCCCAGCATTTT
CAWSTTGRNQPQHF
>NA|TRBJ1-5|NA|TRBV7-9
TGTGCCAGCAGCCCCCTAGGGGTGGGCAATCAGCCCCAGCATTTT
CASSPLGVGNQPQHF
>TRBD1|TRBJ1-2|NA|TRBV5-6
TGTGCCAGCACACTGACAGGGGCGGGGGGCTACACCTTC
CASTLTGAGGYTF
>TRBD1|TRBJ2-1|NA|TRBV2
TGTGCCAGCAGAGTTGACATCCTGGGGGACAGGGGGTGGTTCTTC
CASRVDILGDRGWFF
>NA|TRBJ2-1|NA|TRBV5-1
TGCGCCAGCAGCTTGGGTTCCCAGGACAATGAGCAGTTCTTC
CASSLGSQDNEQFF
>NA|TRBJ2-5|few|TRBV18
TGTGCCAGCTCACCAACTTACAGGGAGGGATGGAAGACCCAGTACTTC
CASSPTYREGWKTQYF
>TRBD2|TRBJ2-5|NA|TRBV5-1
TGCGCCAGCAGCTTGGAACTAGCGGGAGAGACCCAGTACTTC
CASSLELAGETQYF
>NA|TRBJ1-1|NA|TRBV6-1
TGTGCCAGCACCGAGTCGTGGGGACCCTCCTCAGCTTTCTTT
CASTESWGPSSAFF
>TRBD2|TRBJ2-1|NA|TRBV18
TGTGCCAGCTCACCACAAACCTTAGCGGGGTGGAGGTGGGATGAGCAGTTCTTC
CASSPQTLAGWRWDEQFF
>NA|TRBJ2-2|NA|TRBV25-1
TGTGCCAGCACGAGCGGTAGCACCGGGGAGCTGTTTTTT
CASTSGSTGELFF
>NA|TRBJ1-1|NA|TRBV4-3
TGCGCCAGCAGCCAAGATGTTGTTAGGGAGGGAACTGAAGCTTTCTTT
CASSQDVVREGTEAFF
>NA|TRBJ2-2|few|TRBV5-8
TGTGCCAGCAGCTTAATTGGCGGGACGAACACCGGGGAGCTGTTTTTT
CASSLIGGTNTGELFF